This T cell receptor beta chain was identified during a study of blood T cell repertoires in COVID-19. Clones were read by immunoSEQ multiplex PCR, and TCRdb kept only the in-frame ones, dropping some. Of 200,000 to 250,000 clones in the sample, around 86% were seen once. Enrolled through a virtual design, the participants were between about 18 and 100 years of age and came from about two dozen US areas. The TCR was taken from a woman between 40 and 50 years old with acute COVID-19. Material: PBMCs or T cells enriched from blood (not recorded which).

DNA of the CDR3: TGTGCCAGCTCACCACCACAGGTCACCGCGAACACCGGGGAGCTGTTTTTT. This translates into CASSPPQVTANTGELFF. The chain combines TRBV18 with TRBJ2-2; D possibly corresponds to TRBD1 (5 bases). The CDR3 length is 17 residues. V was cut by 0 bases and J by 0 bases, with 11 bases left in between. From germline, CDR1 is KGHSH and CDR2 LQKENI.